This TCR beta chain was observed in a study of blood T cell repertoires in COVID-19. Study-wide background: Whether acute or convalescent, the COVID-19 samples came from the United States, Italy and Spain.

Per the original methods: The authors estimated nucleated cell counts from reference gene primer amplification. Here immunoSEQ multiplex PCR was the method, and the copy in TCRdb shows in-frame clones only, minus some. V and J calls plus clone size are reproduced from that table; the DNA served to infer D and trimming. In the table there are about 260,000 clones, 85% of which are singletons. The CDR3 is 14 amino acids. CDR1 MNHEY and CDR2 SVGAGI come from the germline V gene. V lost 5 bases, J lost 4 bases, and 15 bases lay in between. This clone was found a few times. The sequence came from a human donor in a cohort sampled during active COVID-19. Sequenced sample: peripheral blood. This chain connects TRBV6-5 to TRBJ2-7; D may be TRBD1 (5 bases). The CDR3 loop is CASSRHRGTYEQYF. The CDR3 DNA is TGTGCCAGCAGTCGACATAGGGGTACGTACGAGCAGTACTTC.